These T cell receptor beta chains were read from a single sample in a study of T cell responses to AZD1222 COVID-19 vaccine. Repertoires were generated with immunoSEQ multiplex PCR, while TCRdb's copy carries only in-frame clones and drops some. The sample shows 150,000 to 160,000 clones, around 85% of them seen only once. The sample in question was peripheral blood, obtained after recovery from COVID-19. The source of these receptors is an adult who had recovered from COVID-19. Both conserved end residues are part of each CDR3. Fields, in order: V gene, clone size, J gene, CDR3 protein. Size tells how often a clone was seen (once, few, many) or the class of an expanded clone, and some rows leave it out.

TRBV11-3	.	TRBJ2-1	CASSQDSSYNEQFF
TRBV15	.	TRBJ1-2	CATSRDRLAGAFAYGYTF
TRBV5-1	.	TRBJ1-3	CASSPTQGAGNTIYF
TRBV27	.	TRBJ2-3	CASSFNTDTQYF
TRBV11-2	.	TRBJ1-1	CASSLDLGMNTEAFF
TRBV9	.	TRBJ1-4	CASSVASSFDEKLFF
TRBV28	.	TRBJ1-1	CASSEGGRGFTEAFF
TRBV18	.	TRBJ2-2	CASSPPASGRNTGELFF
TRBV6-5	.	TRBJ1-6	CASSWTGGERSPLHF
TRBV2	few	TRBJ1-2	CASSEAQGGYTF
TRBV11-1	.	TRBJ1-5	CASSQGVNQPQHF
TRBV7-3	.	TRBJ1-2	CASSLGRQGRSGYTF
TRBV6-2/TRBV6-3	.	TRBJ1-1	CASSDRGADTEAFF
TRBV19	.	TRBJ2-1	CASMKGAGNEQFF
TRBV29-1	.	TRBJ1-2	CSVELGHYGYTF
TRBV4-2	.	TRBJ2-1	CASTRGLAGDSSYNEQFF
TRBV18	.	TRBJ1-2	CASSPRVNRIANYGYTF
TRBV5-6	.	TRBJ1-3	CASSLGAGIRNTIYF
TRBV9	.	TRBJ2-1	CASSPVGGGSHEQFF
TRBV11-2	.	TRBJ2-5	CASSSSGTQETQYF
TRBV6-5	.	TRBJ2-7	CASSPQGSYPDEQYF
TRBV27	.	TRBJ2-3	CASSLWRPSTDTQYF